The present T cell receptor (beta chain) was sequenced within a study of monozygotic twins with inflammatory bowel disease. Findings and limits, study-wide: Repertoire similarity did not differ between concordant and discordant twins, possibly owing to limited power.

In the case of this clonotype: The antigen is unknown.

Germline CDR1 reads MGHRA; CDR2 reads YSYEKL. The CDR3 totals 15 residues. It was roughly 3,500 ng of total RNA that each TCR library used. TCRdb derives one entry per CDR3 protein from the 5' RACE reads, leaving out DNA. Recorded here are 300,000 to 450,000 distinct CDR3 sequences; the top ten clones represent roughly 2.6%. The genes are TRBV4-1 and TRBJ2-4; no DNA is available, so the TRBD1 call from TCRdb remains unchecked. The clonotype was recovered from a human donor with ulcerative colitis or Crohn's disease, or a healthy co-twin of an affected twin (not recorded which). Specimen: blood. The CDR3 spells CASSQGTVGLNIQYF.